This T cell receptor (beta chain) derives from a study of blood T cell repertoires in COVID-19. Study at large: Samples representing acute and convalescent COVID-19 were sourced from the United States, Italy and Spain. Sources were T cells, B-cell-depleted T cells, or PBMCs; the material itself was cDNA or gDNA.

Trimming pared 2 bases from V and 10 bases from J, leaving 18 bases between. The CDR3 covers 14 residues. Germline lookup yields CDR1 GTSNPN and CDR2 SVGIG (reference sequence). Self-reported history from a screening survey and questionnaire set each donor's cohort. Repertoires were generated with immunoSEQ multiplex PCR, while TCRdb's copy carries only in-frame clones and drops some. The repertoire holds about 200,000 clones, with roughly 90% as singletons. This clonotype originated in a young woman who had recovered from COVID-19. The V call is TRBV30, the J call TRBJ2-1; weak D call: TRBD1 (8 bases). Sequencing was done on a sample of PBMCs or T cells enriched from blood (not recorded which). CDR3 sequence (DNA): TGTGCCTGGAGTCATACAGGGGGGGCAGGAGAGCAGTTCTTC. Protein: CAWSHTGGAGEQFF.